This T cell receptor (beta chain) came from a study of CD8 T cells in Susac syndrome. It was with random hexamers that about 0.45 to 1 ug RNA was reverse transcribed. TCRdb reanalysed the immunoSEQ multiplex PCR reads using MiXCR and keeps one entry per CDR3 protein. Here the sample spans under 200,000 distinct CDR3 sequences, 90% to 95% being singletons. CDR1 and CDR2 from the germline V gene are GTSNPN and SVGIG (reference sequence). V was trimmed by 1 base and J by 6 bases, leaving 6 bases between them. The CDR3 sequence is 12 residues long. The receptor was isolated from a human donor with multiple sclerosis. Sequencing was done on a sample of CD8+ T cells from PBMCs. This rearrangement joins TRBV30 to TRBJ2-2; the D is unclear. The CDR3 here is CAWSESPGELFF. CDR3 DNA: TGTGCCTGGAGTGAAAGTCCCGGGGAGCTGTTTTTT.